These 10 T cell receptor beta chains were sequenced from one sample in a study of blood T cell repertoires in COVID-19. The protocol was immunoSEQ multiplex PCR, while the TCRdb copy is restricted to in-frame clones and leaves out a portion. The table has under 250,000 clones, 70% to 90% seen once. The material sequenced was peripheral blood. The receptors come from a middle-aged woman with acute or convalescent COVID-19.

This chain joins TRBV4-2 and TRBJ2-3; a possible D gene is TRBD1 (6 bases). The germline V gene has CDR1 LGHNA and CDR2 YNFKEQ. Trimming left V 4 bases short and J 3 bases short, with 11 bases between. The CDR3 runs 14 residues. In DNA, the CDR3 is TGTGCCAGCAGCCCCAAACAGGGAACAGATACGCAGTATTTT. It is translated as CASSPKQGTDTQYF.

The chain couples TRBV29-1 to TRBJ2-3; TRBD2 aligns across 7 bases. Germline lookup yields CDR1 SQVTM and CDR2 ANQGSEA. This CDR3 has 13 residues. The V gene end was trimmed by 7 bases and the J gene end by 2 bases; junction bases not matched to a gene: 6. The CDR3 loop is CSGGGGTTDTQYF. The CDR3, as DNA: TGCAGCGGCGGGGGAGGAACCACAGATACGCAGTATTTT.

The V gene is TRBV4-1, the J gene TRBJ1-5, with 8 bases that match TRBD1. Germline CDR1 is MGHRA and CDR2 is YSYEKL. The ends lost 3 bases at V and 11 bases at J; junction bases unmatched: 9. The CDR3 is made up of 14 amino acids. CDR3 nucleotides: TGCGCCAGCAGCCAGGAACAGGGGGGAGAGACCCAGCATTTT. It encodes CASSQEQGGETQHF.

V gene TRBV7-2 combines with J gene TRBJ1-5; D not certain. The CDR3 totals 14 residues. V was clipped by 4 bases and J by 0 bases, with 7 bases between them. Germline-derived CDR1 and CDR2 are SGHTA and FQGNSA. CDR3 sequence: CASSSGLSNQPQHF. The CDR3 nucleotides are TGTGCCAGCAGCTCCGGTCTTAGCAATCAGCCCCAGCATTTT. Filled out from reference TRBV7-2 and TRBJ1-5, the complete variable domain reads GAGVSQSPSNKVTEKGKDVELRCDPISGHTALYWYRQSLGQGLEFLIYFQGNSAPDKSGLPSDRFSAERTGGSVSTLTIQRTQQEDSAVYLCASSSGLSNQPQHFGDGTRLSIL.

This rearrangement joins TRBV6-5 to TRBJ2-1, with TRBD1 as a possible D gene (7 bases). Per the germline V gene, CDR1 is MNHEY and CDR2 is SVGAGI. The CDR3 runs 15 residues. V lost 5 bases and J lost 2, with 13 bases in between. The CDR3 DNA follows: TGTGCCAGCAGTAGGCAGGGGGGTGCCTACAATGAGCAGTTCTTC. Translating it yields CASSRQGGAYNEQFF.

This rearrangement joins TRBV7-2 to TRBJ2-3; the match to TRBD2 covers 9 bases. The germline V gene encodes CDR1 SGHTA and CDR2 FQGNSA. Unmatched junction bases numbered 10, after V lost 1 base and J lost 5 bases. The CDR3 consists of 17 residues. The CDR3: CASSLVLAGGGLDTQYF. The DNA of the CDR3 is TGTGCCAGCAGCTTAGTCCTCGCGGGGGGGGGCTTAGATACGCAGTATTTT.

The chain is built from TRBV4-2 and TRBJ2-2; maybe TRBD1 (6 bases). Trimming cost V 1 base and J 0 bases, with 9 bases left between them. Germline-derived CDR1 and CDR2 are LGHNA and YNFKEQ. This CDR3 has 16 residues. The CDR3 DNA reads TGTGCCAGCAGCCAAGGGGCAGGGGCGAACACCGGGGAGCTGTTTTTT. It specifies CASSQGAGANTGELFF.

CDR3 loop: CASSLVGNYGYTF. The CDR3 DNA reads as TGTGCCAGCAGTCTCGTCGGGAACTATGGCTACACCTTC. The chain has TRBV12-3 or TRBV12-4 and TRBJ1-2; D unresolved. The CDR3 consists of 13 residues. V was pared by 5 bases and J by 2 bases, with 9 bases between.

The V call is TRBV6-4, the J call TRBJ1-2, with unresolved D. CDR1 is MRHNA and CDR2 is SNTAGT in the germline V gene. This CDR3 region has 15 residues. The V end lost 0 bases, the J end lost 4 bases, and 12 bases lay between the germline ends. Written as DNA, the CDR3 is TGTGCCAGCAGTGACTCGGGAGGCCCCTTCTATGGCTACACCTTC. Protein product: CASSDSGGPFYGYTF.

This clone has just one count. This chain connects TRBV5-1 to TRBJ1-1, with D possibly being TRBD1 (6 bases). Trimming took off 9 bases at V and 4 bases at J, with 22 bases between the two ends. The germline gives CDR1 SGHRS, CDR2 YFSETQ. The CDR3 spans 15 residues. CDR3 protein: CATSAGGGGITEAFF. The DNA of the CDR3 is TGCGCCACCTCGGCGGGAGGGGGGGGCATCACTGAAGCTTTCTTT.